This T cell receptor (beta chain) was profiled in a study of blood T cell repertoires in COVID-19. Study information: Some COVID-19 samples were acute and others convalescent; all came from the United States, Italy and Spain. PBMCs, B-cell-depleted T cells, or T cells provided the cDNA or gDNA that made up the material.

V lost 1 base, J lost 4 bases, and 8 bases lay in between. CDR3 size: 13 residues. Per the germline V gene, CDR1 is SGHTS and CDR2 is YDEGEE. Produced via immunoSEQ multiplex PCR; TCRdb's table is partial and in-frame only. The table has more than 150,000 clones, around 80% seen once. Material: peripheral blood. The chain combines TRBV5-8 with TRBJ1-1; no firm D call. The source of this sequence is a human donor in a cohort sampled during active COVID-19. The CDR3 region has the DNA TGTGCCAGCAGCTTGCAGGATGGCACTGAAGCTTTCTTT. Residues: CASSLQDGTEAFF.